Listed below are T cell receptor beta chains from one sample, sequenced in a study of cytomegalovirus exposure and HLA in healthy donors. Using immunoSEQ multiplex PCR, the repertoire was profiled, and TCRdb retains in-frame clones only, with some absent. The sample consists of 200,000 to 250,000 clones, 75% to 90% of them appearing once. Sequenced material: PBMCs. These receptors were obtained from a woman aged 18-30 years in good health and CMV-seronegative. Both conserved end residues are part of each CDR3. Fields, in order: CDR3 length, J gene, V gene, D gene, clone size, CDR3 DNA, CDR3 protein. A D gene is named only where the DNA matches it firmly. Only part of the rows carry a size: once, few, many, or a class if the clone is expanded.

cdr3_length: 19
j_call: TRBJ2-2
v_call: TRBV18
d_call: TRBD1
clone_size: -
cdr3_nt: TGTGCCAGCTCACCTCTCACCGCCACAGGGGGCTGGGGCACCGGGGAGCTGTTTTTT
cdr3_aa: CASSPLTATGGWGTGELFF

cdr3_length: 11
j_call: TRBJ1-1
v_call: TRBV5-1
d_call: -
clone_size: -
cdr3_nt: TGCGCCATTGGCGCGGGCGCCGGGGCTTTCTTT
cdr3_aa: CAIGAGAGAFF

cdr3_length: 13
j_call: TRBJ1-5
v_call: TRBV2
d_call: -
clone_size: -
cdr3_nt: TGTGCCAGCAGTGAATCGTGGAATCAGCCCCAGCATTTT
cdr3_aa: CASSESWNQPQHF

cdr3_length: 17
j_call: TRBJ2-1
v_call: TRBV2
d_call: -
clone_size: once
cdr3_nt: TGTGCCAGCTCCGAGGAGGCCCTGGCGGGGGCGCCCAATGAGCAGTTCTTC
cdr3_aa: CASSEEALAGAPNEQFF

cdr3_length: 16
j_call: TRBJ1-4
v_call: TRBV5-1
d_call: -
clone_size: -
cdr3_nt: TGCGCCAGTTCTCAGTCGGAGCTCGCAACTAATGAAAAACTGTTTTTT
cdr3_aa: CASSQSELATNEKLFF

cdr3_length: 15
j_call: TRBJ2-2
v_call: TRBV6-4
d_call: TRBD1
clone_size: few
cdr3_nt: TGTGCCAGCAGTCCTGGGACAGGGAGTTCCGGGGAGCTGTTTTTT
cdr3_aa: CASSPGTGSSGELFF

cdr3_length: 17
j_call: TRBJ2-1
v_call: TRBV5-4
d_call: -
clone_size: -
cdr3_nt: TGTGCCAGCAGCCCCCGGGGGGGGACAGAGTCCTACAATGAGCAGTTCTTC
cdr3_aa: CASSPRGGTESYNEQFF

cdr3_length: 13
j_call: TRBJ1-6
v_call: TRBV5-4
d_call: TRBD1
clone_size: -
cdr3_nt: TGTGCCAGCAGCTCGCGACAGGGGGAAGTCCTCCACTTT
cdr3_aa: CASSSRQGEVLHF

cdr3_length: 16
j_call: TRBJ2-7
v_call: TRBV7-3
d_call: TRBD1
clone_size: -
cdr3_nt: TGTGCCAGCAGCTTAATCGCAGGGGGCCCCAACTACGAGCAGTACTTC
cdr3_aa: CASSLIAGGPNYEQYF

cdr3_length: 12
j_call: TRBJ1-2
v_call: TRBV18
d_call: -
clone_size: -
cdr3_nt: TGTGCCAGCTCACCATCCGACGGGGGCTACACCTTC
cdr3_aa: CASSPSDGGYTF

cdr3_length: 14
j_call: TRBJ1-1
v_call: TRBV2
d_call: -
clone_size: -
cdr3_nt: TGTGCCAGCAGCGTCATCGCAGGGCCTAATGAAGCTTTCTTT
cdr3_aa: CASSVIAGPNEAFF

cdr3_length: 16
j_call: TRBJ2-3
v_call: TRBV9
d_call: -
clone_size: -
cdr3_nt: TGTGCCAGCAGCCCAGGGGGGGGCGAAATAACAGATACGCAGTATTTT
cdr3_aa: CASSPGGGEITDTQYF

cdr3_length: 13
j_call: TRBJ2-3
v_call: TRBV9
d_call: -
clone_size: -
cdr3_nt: TGTGCCAGCAGCGGAGGGTCCGGGAATACGCAGTATTTT
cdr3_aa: CASSGGSGNTQYF

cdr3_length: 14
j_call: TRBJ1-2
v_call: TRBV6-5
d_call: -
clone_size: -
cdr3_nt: TGTGCCAGCAGTACCCCAATGGGGGGGGGTGGCTACACCTTC
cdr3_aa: CASSTPMGGGGYTF

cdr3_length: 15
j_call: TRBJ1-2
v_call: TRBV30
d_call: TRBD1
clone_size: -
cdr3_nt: TGTGCCTGGAGTACCCCTGACAGGGGACGCTATGGCTACACCTTC
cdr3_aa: CAWSTPDRGRYGYTF

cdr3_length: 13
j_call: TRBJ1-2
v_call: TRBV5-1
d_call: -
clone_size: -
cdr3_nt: TGCGCCAGCAGCTTGGATGGGGCGAGTGGCTACACCTTC
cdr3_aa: CASSLDGASGYTF

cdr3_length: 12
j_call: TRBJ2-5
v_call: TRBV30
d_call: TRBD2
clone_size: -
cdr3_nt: TGTGCCTCCGAGCGGGGATCGGAGACCCAGTACTTC
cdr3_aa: CASERGSETQYF

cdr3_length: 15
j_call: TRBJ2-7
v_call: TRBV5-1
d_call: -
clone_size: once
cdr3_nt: TGCGCCAGCAGCTTGGTGGCGGGGAAAACCTACGAGCAGTACTTC
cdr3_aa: CASSLVAGKTYEQYF

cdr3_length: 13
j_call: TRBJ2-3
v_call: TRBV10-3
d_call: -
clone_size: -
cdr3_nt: TGTGCCATCAGGGACTCTCTTGGCGATACGCAGTATTTT
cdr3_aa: CAIRDSLGDTQYF

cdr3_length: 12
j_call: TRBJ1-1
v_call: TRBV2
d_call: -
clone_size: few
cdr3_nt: TGTGCCAGCAGTGAAGTTCCCCAGCAGGCCAGCTTT
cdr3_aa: CASSEVPQQASF

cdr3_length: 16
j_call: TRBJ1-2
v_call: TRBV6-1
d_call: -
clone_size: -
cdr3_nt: TGTGCCAGCAGTGAAGATTGGGGAGGGGGTAACTATGGCTACACCTTC
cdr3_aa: CASSEDWGGGNYGYTF

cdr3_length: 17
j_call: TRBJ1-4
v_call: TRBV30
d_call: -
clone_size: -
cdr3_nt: TGTGCCTGGAGTGTACCGAGCTACGCTGCAACTAATGAAAAACTGTTTTTT
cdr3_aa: CAWSVPSYAATNEKLFF

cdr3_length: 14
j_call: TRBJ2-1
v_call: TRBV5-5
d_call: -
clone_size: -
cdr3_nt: TGTGCCAGCAGCATAATCACTAGTTACAATGAGCAGTTCTTC
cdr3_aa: CASSIITSYNEQFF

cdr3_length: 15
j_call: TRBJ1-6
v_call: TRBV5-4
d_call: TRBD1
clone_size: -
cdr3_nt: TGTGCCAGCAGCTTAGAGGGACAGGGGTACTCACCCCTCCACTTT
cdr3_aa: CASSLEGQGYSPLHF